These 2 T cell receptor beta chains originate from one sample sequenced in a study of radiotherapy plus CTLA-4 blockade in lung cancer. Profiling relied on immunoSEQ multiplex PCR, and the TCRdb table lists in-frame clones only, not all of them. This table holds 55,000 to 65,000 clones, around 69% found once. This material consisted of peripheral blood, taken from a patient treated with radiotherapy plus ipilimumab. These receptors were obtained from a human donor with non-small cell lung cancer who had a complete response to radiotherapy plus ipilimumab.

The V call is TRBV18, the J call TRBJ1-2, with D unclear. V lost 3 bases to trimming and J lost 5 bases, with 13 bases between them. This CDR3 has 14 residues. In germline, CDR1 is KGHSH, CDR2 LQKENI. CDR3 DNA sequence: TGTGCCAGCTCACCGGAGGGATCTATGTATGGCTACACCTTC. Amino acid sequence: CASSPEGSMYGYTF.

This chain uses TRBV27 with TRBJ2-1, with TRBD2 identical over 13 bases. CDR3 length equals 15 residues. V dropped 0 bases and J dropped 8; count of bases not matched to a gene: 1. Germline lookup yields CDR1 MNHEY and CDR2 SMNVEV (reference sequence). CDR3 sequence: CASSLSTSGGYEQFF. DNA of the CDR3: TGTGCCAGCAGTTTATCGACTAGCGGGGGGTATGAGCAGTTCTTC.